The subject of this entry is one TCR beta chain. It lacks a known antigen. Base qualities are not recorded, but no much larger clone differs from it by a single base. Total RNA and DNA were co-extracted from approximately 20-30 mg of bulk tissue with the AllPrep DNA/RNA mini kit, without cell sorting. Surgical resection was performed in China between late 2015 and 2016 on about 5 patients with histopathologically diagnosed primary liver carcinoma. Chronic HBV infection was present in the patients, and the patients were treatment-naive at sampling. Pieces of fresh tumor and adjacent tissue were cut in half, with one half kept in RNAlater at -80 degrees C and the other half sent for histology. TCRbeta-specific cDNA was reverse-transcribed from approximately 460 ng total RNA using a constant-region primer and ProtoScript II reverse transcriptase. TCRbeta libraries were built with three nested multiplex PCR rounds, a slightly modified ARM-PCR procedure. The first two PCR rounds used multiplex TRBV1-TRBV30 forward primers with a Cbeta reverse primer, each for roughly 10 cycles. Sample barcodes and Illumina adapters were attached in a final 25-cycle PCR using Deep VentR polymerase. Before sequencing, amplicons of 200-500 bp were purified from gel using a QIAquick gel extraction kit. The TCRbeta amplicons were sequenced with 250-bp paired-end reads on an Illumina HiSeq 2500. The original methods were these. Reads were quality-trimmed with Trimmomatic v0.33, and paired reads were merged with FLASH v1.2.11 to recover full CDR3 sequences. MiGEC v1.2.1b assigned V, D and J germline segments to the rearranged TCRbeta sequences. Clonotype statistics, along with Shannon-Wiener diversity indices, were calculated using VDJtools v1.0.0. Except for diversity analysis, only each sample's 250 most abundant clonotypes were used in subsequent analyses to reduce sampling bias. TCRdb took the public reads, trimmed them with fastp at Q25, ran MiXCR for clone calling and kept in-frame beta chains. Merged by CDR3 protein, the rows form single entries marked with the most common genes and DNA. The V and J calls reflect TCRdb's pipeline rather than the authors' work. The sample records about 92,000 distinct CDR3 sequences, about 73% of which are singletons. Around 30% of the sample is held by the ten biggest clonotypes.

The cysteine opens and the phenylalanine closes a CDR3 of 14 amino acids. The sequence is cut down to CDR3 DNA, 42 bases in frame from base 1. The CDR1 and CDR2 encoded by the germline V gene are SGHRS and YFSETQ. The junction carries 9 bases between V and J, which are trimmed by 0 bases and 4 bases respectively. This record belongs to a study of tumor-infiltrating lymphocytes in primary liver carcinoma listed by TCRdb under 2017. Regarding the complete study: Of the five patients (three men and two women, aged 30 to 69 years), four had hepatocellular carcinoma and one had combined HCC and intrahepatic cholangiocarcinoma. The five patients had tumors staged T1-T3 N0M0, with maximum diameters ranging from about 4 to 10 cm. Across five regions of each liver tumor, along with adjacent normal tissue and blood, the study brought together TCRbeta repertoire sequencing, expression microarrays and whole-exome sequencing. Technical replicate repertoires showed high reproducibility, with mean shared-clone rates about 0.86 and correlation coefficients above 0.95. Each sample produced roughly 3.65 to 8 million productive TCRbeta reads, and read depth showed no significant difference between tissue types. A total of 35 specimens from 5 patients underwent TCRbeta repertoire sequencing, comprising about 25 tumor regions, 5 adjacent noncancerous liver tissues and 5 peripheral blood samples. Overall study outcomes, separate from this receptor: Only the TCR beta chain was sequenced, which likely underestimates true repertoire diversity because unpaired alpha chains were not captured. The study included only four or five patients, and the authors note findings should be validated in a larger study. Compared with blood, tumors had a significantly larger share of the repertoire taken up by the top 250 clones (p = 0.039). Since the samples were bulk and unsorted, there was no way to compare CD4+ and CD8+ T cell repertoires. Repertoire overlap was found to be higher between tumor regions (mean about 36%) than between tumor-adjacent (approximately 17%) or tumor-blood (around 15%) pairs, consistent with antigen-driven expansion.

The receptor's source is a man in his forties with primary liver carcinoma and hepatitis B virus infection. The V and J genes are TRBV5-1 and TRBJ2-3, and perhaps TRBD2 as D gene, on 6 matching bases. Sequencing was performed on tumor-adjacent normal liver tissue. The base sequence is TGCGCCAGCAGCTTGGAGGAGGGTGCAGATACGCAGTATTTT. The translation is CASSLEEGADTQYF.